This T cell receptor beta chain was observed in a study of response to subunit inactivated influenza vaccine. Study-level points and caveats: There was a suggestion from the authors that each seasonal influenza vaccination recruits few new T cells.

One entry per CDR3 protein results from TCRdb running MiXCR on the RT-PCR reads. The sample includes hundreds of thousands of distinct CDR3 sequences, around 11% of them seen just once. The CDR3 totals 16 residues. Germline assignment: CDR1 MNHEY and CDR2 SVGAGI. V lost 4 bases, J lost 4 bases, and 19 bases lay in between. A remark on this clonotype: Its antigen is still unknown.

The same data also contributed to another study, on T cells expressing NK-cell markers. That source notes: 5'RACE template switching built TCR beta cDNA with unique molecular identifiers. Serological testing identified seven of the eight sequenced donors as HCMV-seropositive and one as seronegative. Top CD8+ clonotypes included the dominant CD3+CD56+NKG2C+ clonotypes in six donors.

The sequence derives from a man over 45 who received an inactivated influenza vaccine. The chain joins TRBV6-5 to TRBJ1-1; D remains unclear. The starting material was PBMCs from blood, obtained on the day of vaccination. The CDR3 reads CASSSTFGRESTEAFF. DNA for the CDR3: TGTGCCAGCAGTTCCACCTTTGGGAGGGAGAGCACTGAAGCTTTCTTT.